One and the same sample provided the 25 T cell receptor beta chains below, sequenced in a study of CD8 T cells in Susac syndrome. A quantity of about 0.5 to 1 ug RNA underwent reverse transcription using random hexamers. Each CDR3 protein gets one entry after TCRdb re-called the immunoSEQ multiplex PCR reads with MiXCR. The repertoire holds under 200,000 distinct CDR3 sequences, around 95% seen once, with 0.12% in the top ten. Sequencing input: CD4+ T cells from PBMCs. The receptor source for this set is a human donor with Susac syndrome.

This chain links TRBV4-2 with TRBJ2-1; TRBD1 is a possible D gene (6 bases). CDR1 and CDR2 (germline): LGHNA, YNFKEQ. The V and J ends lost 0 bases and 4 bases respectively, with 13 bases between them. There are 16 residues in the CDR3. CDR3 sequence: CASSQEQGDRYNEQFF. The CDR3 bases are TGTGCCAGCAGCCAAGAACAGGGCGATCGTTACAATGAGCAGTTCTTC.

The chain uses TRBV27 and TRBJ1-5; tentative D call: TRBD1 (5 bases). Germline lookup yields CDR1 MNHEY and CDR2 SMNVEV (reference sequence). CDR3 length equals 16 residues. With 5 bases removed from V and 1 base from J, the gap between germline ends came to 15 bases. CDR3 DNA: TGTGCCAGCAGTAGTGGACCGGGGGGGAGCAATCAGCCCCAGCATTTT. Residues: CASSSGPGGSNQPQHF.

The V call is TRBV5-4, the J call TRBJ2-3, with D uncertain. Per the germline V gene, CDR1 is SGHNT and CDR2 is YYREEE (reference sequence). Deletions cut 0 bases from V and 2 bases from J, with 4 bases between. This CDR3 has 13 amino acids. For the CDR3, the DNA is TGTGCCAGCAGCTTGGACCCCACAGATACGCAGTATTTT. It specifies CASSLDPTDTQYF.

The V gene is TRBV3-1, the J gene TRBJ1-5, with D unclear. The V gene lost 0 bases and the J gene lost 5 bases, with 11 bases spanning the gap. The CDR3 has 15 residues. The germline V gene encodes CDR1 LGHDT and CDR2 YNNKEL (reference sequence). The CDR3, as DNA: TGTGCCAGCAGCCAAGATGGGCTGCGGGATCAGCCCCAGCATTTT. Residues: CASSQDGLRDQPQHF.

This chain uses TRBV6-2 or TRBV6-3 with TRBJ2-7, with TRBD2 matching 8 bases. The V and J ends lost 6 bases and 0 bases, in that order; junction bases with no gene match: 7. Germline V gives CDR1 MNHEY, CDR2 SVGEGT. This CDR3 contains 15 residues. The CDR3 region is CASRHNLAGSYEQYF. The CDR3 bases are TGTGCCAGCAGACATAACCTAGCGGGCTCCTACGAGCAGTACTTC.

The chain carries TRBV27 and TRBJ2-1; TRBD2 agrees at 8 bases. CDR3 length equals 17 residues. Germline V lookup: CDR1 MNHEY, CDR2 SMNVEV (reference sequence). V lost 8 bases and J lost 6; bases outside the gene matches: 18. The CDR3 DNA follows: TGTGCCAGCTCCCCCGGGTGGGCGGGAGGACATGGCAATGAGCAGTTCTTC. Amino acids: CASSPGWAGGHGNEQFF.

This chain joins TRBV7-2 and TRBJ2-4, with a possible D match to TRBD1 (6 bases). This CDR3 has 13 residues. Germline V gene lookup returns CDR1 SGHTA and CDR2 FQGNSA. The V and J ends lost 4 bases and 6 bases respectively, with 10 bases between them. CDR3 sequence (DNA): TGTGCCAGCAGCTGGCAGGGGAGAAACATTCAGTACTTC. Translation gives CASSWQGRNIQYF.

The V call is TRBV20-1, the J call TRBJ2-3; D may be TRBD2 (5 bases). Germline V lookup: CDR1 DFQATT, CDR2 SNEGSKA (reference sequence). Trimming took 6 bases from V and 3 from J, leaving 16 bases between them. The CDR3 has 14 amino acids. The CDR3 protein is CSARVGGLTDTQYF. CDR3 sequence (DNA): TGCAGTGCCCGGGTTGGTGGACTGACAGATACGCAGTATTTT.

The chain carries TRBV3-1 and TRBJ2-7, with TRBD2 matching over 10 bases. In germline, CDR1 is LGHDT, CDR2 YNNKEL (reference sequence). The J segment lost 6 bases and the V segment lost 3 bases, leaving 11 bases of the junction unmatched. The CDR3 length is 16 residues. The CDR3 nucleotides are TGTGCCAGCAGCCATAGGAGAGCGGGAGGGCCAGGCGAGCAGTACTTC. It specifies CASSHRRAGGPGEQYF.

J is TRBJ1-2 and V is TRBV12-3 or TRBV12-4, with a possible D match to TRBD1 (5 bases). V dropped 2 bases and J dropped 11 bases, with 12 bases sitting between them. The length of the CDR3 is 12 residues. The CDR3 DNA reads as TGTGCCAGCAGTTTATCGGGGCAGGAATACACCTTC. Protein: CASSLSGQEYTF.

This rearrangement joins TRBV9 to TRBJ2-1, with 7 bases aligning to TRBD2. Germline V gene lookup returns CDR1 SGDLS and CDR2 YYNGEE. The J segment lost 7 bases and the V segment lost 1 base, leaving 8 bases of the junction unmatched. There are 15 residues in the CDR3. The CDR3 bases are TGTGCCAGCAGCGTATACGGGAGGAGGGATAATGAGCAGTTCTTC. It specifies CASSVYGRRDNEQFF.

This chain links TRBV28 with TRBJ2-1; tentatively, D is TRBD2 (6 bases). With 5 bases removed from V and 5 bases from J, the gap between germline ends came to 16 bases. CDR1 is MDHEN and CDR2 is SYDVKM in the germline V gene. The CDR3 consists of 15 residues. As DNA, the CDR3 is TGTGCCAGCAGTGCCCGGGACTGGATAAACAATGAGCAGTTCTTC. It translates to CASSARDWINNEQFF. The full variable domain, completed using reference TRBV28 and TRBJ2-1, is DVKVTQSSRYLVKRTGEKVFLECVQDMDHENMFWYRQDPGLGLRLIYFSYDVKMKEKGDIPEGYSVSREKKERFSLILESASTNQTSMYLCASSARDWINNEQFFGPGTRLTVL.

This chain joins TRBV2 and TRBJ1-6; the D is unclear. Germline loops: CDR1 SNHLY, CDR2 FYNNEI. The CDR3 has 14 amino acids. V lost 6 bases and J lost 13, with 19 bases in between. CDR3 nucleotide sequence: TGTGCCAGCAGAGAACGGGCTCCGGGGAATCCCCTCCACTTT. Encoded protein: CASRERAPGNPLHF.

This chain joins TRBV20-1 and TRBJ2-1; possible D gene TRBD1, 5 bases. Germline V gives CDR1 DFQATT, CDR2 SNEGSKA (reference sequence). The CDR3 covers 14 residues. V shed 5 bases and J shed 2 bases, with 13 bases lying between them. DNA of the CDR3: TGCAGTGCTCTGGGGCAGTTAACCTACAATGAGCAGTTCTTC. It is translated as CSALGQLTYNEQFF.

This clonotype was observed once. The chain is built from TRBV24-1 and TRBJ2-5; no definite D call. The CDR3 length is 13 residues. V lost 2 bases and J 5 bases, leaving 8 bases between the germline ends. Germline V gene lookup returns CDR1 KGHDR and CDR2 SFDVKD. The CDR3, as DNA: TGTGCCACCAGTGATTGGGAAGAGGAGACCCAGTACTTC. As protein: CATSDWEEETQYF.

This rearrangement joins TRBV7-2 to TRBJ2-1; TRBD1 agrees at 7 bases. Germline values: CDR1 SGHTA, CDR2 FQGNSA. The CDR3 consists of 14 residues. The V segment lost 7 bases and the J segment 6 bases; nucleotides outside the gene matches: 9. The CDR3 region has the DNA TGTGCCAGCAACGAAGGGGGCGGATTCAATGAGCAGTTCTTC. It specifies CASNEGGGFNEQFF.

The V call is TRBV12-3 or TRBV12-4, the J call TRBJ2-7, with 8 bases matching TRBD1. This CDR3 has 14 residues. The V gene end was trimmed by 6 bases and the J gene end by 6 bases; junction bases not matched to a gene: 10. This CDR3 is CASRAGGKQVEQYF. The CDR3 coding sequence is TGTGCCAGCAGGGCAGGGGGCAAACAGGTCGAGCAGTACTTC.

This chain connects TRBV5-1 to TRBJ1-1; D unresolved. Germline V lookup: CDR1 SGHRS, CDR2 YFSETQ. The CDR3 runs to 14 residues. Trimming stripped 4 bases from V and 1 base from J, with 11 bases between. CDR3 protein: CASSPSSGNTEAFF. For the CDR3, the DNA is TGCGCCAGCAGCCCCTCGAGTGGGAACACTGAAGCTTTCTTT.

This chain joins TRBV18 and TRBJ2-5; 9 bases line up with TRBD1. Germline V gene data show CDR1 as KGHSH and CDR2 as LQKENI. This CDR3 has 16 residues. With V trimmed by 6 bases and J by 2 bases, 10 bases remained unmatched. The CDR3 protein is CASSLNLGQGQETQYF. In nucleotides, the CDR3 is TGTGCCAGCTCTCTAAACCTCGGACAGGGGCAAGAGACCCAGTACTTC.

The chain links TRBV5-6 to TRBJ2-2, with D maybe TRBD1 (6 bases). The germline V gene encodes CDR1 SGHDT and CDR2 YYEEEE. Deletions cut 0 bases from V and 4 bases from J, with 13 bases between. The CDR3 runs to 16 residues. The CDR3 loop is CASSLAPGAITGELFF. In nucleotides, the CDR3 is TGTGCCAGCAGCTTGGCCCCAGGGGCTATCACCGGGGAGCTGTTTTTT.

The V and J genes are TRBV9 and TRBJ1-5, with 7 bases lining up with TRBD1. The CDR3 is 15 amino acids. CDR1 is SGDLS and CDR2 is YYNGEE in the germline V gene. Trimming took 5 bases from V and 2 from J; bases not matched to a gene: 7. In DNA form, the CDR3 reads TGTGCCAGCAGTCGCGGACAGGTTGGCAATCAGCCCCAGCATTTT. Translation gives CASSRGQVGNQPQHF.

The table lists this clonotype with a count of one. This chain connects TRBV7-2 to TRBJ2-5; TRBD2 matches 9 bases. Trimming at V came to 4 bases and at J to 2 bases, leaving 5 bases not matched to a gene. This CDR3 is 15 amino acids long. Looked up from germline, CDR1 is SGHTA and CDR2 is FQGNSA. CDR3 in amino acids: CASSSGTSKQETQYF. In DNA, the CDR3 is TGTGCCAGCAGCTCCGGGACTAGCAAACAAGAGACCCAGTACTTC.

The chain has TRBV20-1 and TRBJ2-3; unclear D gene. V dropped 8 bases and J dropped 1 base, with 16 bases sitting between them. The germline V gene encodes CDR1 DFQATT and CDR2 SNEGSKA (reference sequence). The CDR3 covers 14 residues. The CDR3 here is CSPSPGLGTDTQYF. The CDR3 region has the DNA TGCAGTCCCTCCCCCGGGCTAGGCACAGATACGCAGTATTTT.

This chain uses TRBV29-1 with TRBJ1-2; the D is unclear. This CDR3 is built from 11 residues. Germline V gene data show CDR1 as SQVTM and CDR2 as ANQGSEA. Between the trimmed V and J ends, which lost 2 bases and 7 bases, there was a span of 8 bases. CDR3 sequence (DNA): TGCAGCGTTGAAAACAGTGCTGGCTACACCTTC. Protein sequence: CSVENSAGYTF.

The chain links TRBV3-1 to TRBJ1-5; D unresolved. The CDR3 has 15 residues. V was clipped by 1 base and J by 6 bases, with 13 bases between them. Per germline, CDR1 LGHDT and CDR2 YNNKEL (reference sequence). In nucleotides, the CDR3 is TGTGCCAGCAGCCAAGGGCCTCTCCGCAGTCAGCCCCAGCATTTT. Translated, it gives CASSQGPLRSQPQHF.